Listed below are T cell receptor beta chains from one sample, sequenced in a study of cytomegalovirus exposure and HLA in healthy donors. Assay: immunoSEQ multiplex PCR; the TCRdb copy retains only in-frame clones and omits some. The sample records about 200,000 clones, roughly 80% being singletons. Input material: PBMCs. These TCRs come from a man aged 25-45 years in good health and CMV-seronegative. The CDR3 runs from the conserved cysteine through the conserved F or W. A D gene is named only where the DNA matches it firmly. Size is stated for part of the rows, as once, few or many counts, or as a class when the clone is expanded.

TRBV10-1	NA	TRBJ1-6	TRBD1	TGCGCCAGCAGGTCGGACAGGGGTAATTCACCCCTCCACTTT	CASRSDRGNSPLHF
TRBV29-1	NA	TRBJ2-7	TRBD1	TGCAGCGTGGGGACAGGGGACTCCACCGAGCAGTACTTC	CSVGTGDSTEQYF
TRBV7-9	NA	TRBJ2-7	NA	TGTGCCAGCAGCCAGGGTGGGTACGAGCAGTACTTC	CASSQGGYEQYF
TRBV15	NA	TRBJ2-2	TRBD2	TGTGCCACCAGCAGAGAGTGGAGCGGGGGGGACACCGGGGAGCTGTTTTTT	CATSREWSGGDTGELFF
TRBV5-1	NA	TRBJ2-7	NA	TGCGCCAGCAGCTTGGCCTTAGGGGCAGGCGAGCAGTACTTC	CASSLALGAGEQYF
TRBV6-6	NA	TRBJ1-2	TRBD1	TGTGCCAGCAGTCAGACAGGGGTGGCTGGCTACACCTTC	CASSQTGVAGYTF
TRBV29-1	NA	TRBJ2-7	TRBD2	TGCAGCGTTCGGGGGGGGGCCCTCCCCTCCTACGAGCAGTACTTC	CSVRGGALPSYEQYF
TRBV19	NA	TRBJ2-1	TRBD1	TGTGCCAGTAGTATAACTGGGACAGGGATATTTGAGCAGTTCTTC	CASSITGTGIFEQFF
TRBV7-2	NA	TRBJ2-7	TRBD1	TGTGCCAGCAGCTACAGGGGCCAAACCTACGAGCAGTACTTC	CASSYRGQTYEQYF
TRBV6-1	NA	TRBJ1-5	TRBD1	TGTGCCAGCACCCTGACAGGGTCTCAGCCCCAGCATTTT	CASTLTGSQPQHF
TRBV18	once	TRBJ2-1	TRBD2	TGTGCCAGCTCACAAACTAGCGGGGGGTACAATGAGCAGTTCTTC	CASSQTSGGYNEQFF
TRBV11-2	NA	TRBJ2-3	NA	TGTGCCAGCAGCTTAGATCGGGGGTTCACAGATACGCAGTATTTT	CASSLDRGFTDTQYF
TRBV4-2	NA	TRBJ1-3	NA	TGTGCCAGCAGCCAAGGGACTGTGTTTGGAAACACCATATATTTT	CASSQGTVFGNTIYF
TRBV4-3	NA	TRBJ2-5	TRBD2	TGCGCCAACAGCCAAGATCGGGGGGGGGAGACCCAGTACTTC	CANSQDRGGETQYF
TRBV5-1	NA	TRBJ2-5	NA	TGCGCCAGCAGCTTGCGGGTTGGGGGCAACTCACTCCAAGAGACCCAGTACTTC	CASSLRVGGNSLQETQYF
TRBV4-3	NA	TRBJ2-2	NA	TGCGCCAGCAGCCAGCCAAGAGACGGGGAGCTGTTTTTT	CASSQPRDGELFF
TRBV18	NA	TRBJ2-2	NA	TGTGCCAGCTCACCGATAGGGGCGAACACCGGGGAGCTGTTTTTT	CASSPIGANTGELFF
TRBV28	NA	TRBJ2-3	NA	TGTGCCAGCAGTTTCTTTTGGGCAGGAGGGGATACGCAGTATTTT	CASSFFWAGGDTQYF
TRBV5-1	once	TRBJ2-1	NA	TGCGCCAGCAGCTTGGGCGGCCTGAGCTCCTACAATGAGCAGTTCTTC	CASSLGGLSSYNEQFF
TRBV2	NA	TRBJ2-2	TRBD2	TGTGCCAGCAGTGGGACTAGCTGGACCGGGGAGCTGTTTTTT	CASSGTSWTGELFF
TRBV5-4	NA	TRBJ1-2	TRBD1	TGTGCCAGCAGCGTTCCGGGACAGATTAACTATGGCTACACCTTC	CASSVPGQINYGYTF
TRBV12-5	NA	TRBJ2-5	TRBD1	TGTGCTAGTGGTTTGTCCGGGACAGGGGAAGAGACCCAGTACTTC	CASGLSGTGEETQYF
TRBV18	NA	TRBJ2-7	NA	TGTGCCAGCTCACCCGGGACTTATTCCTACGAGCAGTACTTC	CASSPGTYSYEQYF
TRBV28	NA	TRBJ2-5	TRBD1	TGTGCCAGCGGACGGACAGGGGCCTTAGAAGAGACCCAGTACTTC	CASGRTGALEETQYF
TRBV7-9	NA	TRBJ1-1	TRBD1	TGTGCCAGCGGCAGGGGGGACACTGAAGCTTTCTTT	CASGRGDTEAFF
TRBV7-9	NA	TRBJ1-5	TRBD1	TGTGCCAGCAGCCCATCCCAGGGGGCGGGAAATCAGCCCCAGCATTTT	CASSPSQGAGNQPQHF
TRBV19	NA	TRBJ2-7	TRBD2	TGTGCCAGTAGTACCCGGTGGGGGGGACCTTACGAGCAGTACTTC	CASSTRWGGPYEQYF
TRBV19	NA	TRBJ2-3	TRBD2	TGTGCCAGTAGTATAGTCAGCTCTAGCGGAACTAGCACAGATACGCAGTATTTT	CASSIVSSSGTSTDTQYF
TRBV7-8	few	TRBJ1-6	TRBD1	TGTGCCAGCAGCTTCCTGCCATCAGGGGGCAGGTCACCCCTCCACTTT	CASSFLPSGGRSPLHF
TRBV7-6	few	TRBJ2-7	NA	TGTGCCAGCAGCTTAGCGAGCGATAGCTCCTACGAGCAGTACTTC	CASSLASDSSYEQYF
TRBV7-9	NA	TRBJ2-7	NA	TGTGCCAGCAGCCCACCCGCCAGAGGATACGAGCAGTACTTC	CASSPPARGYEQYF
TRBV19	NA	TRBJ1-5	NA	TGTGCCAGTTCGTGGGGGGATAATCAGCCCCAGCATTTT	CASSWGDNQPQHF
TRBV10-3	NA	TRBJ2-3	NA	TGTGCCATCAGTGACAGGGGGGCTGCTAGCACAGATACGCAGTATTTT	CAISDRGAASTDTQYF
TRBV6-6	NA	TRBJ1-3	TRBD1	TGTGCCAGCAGTGACGTTGGGACAGTAGAAAACACCATATATTTT	CASSDVGTVENTIYF
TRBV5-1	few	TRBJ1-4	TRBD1	TGCGCCAGCAAGGGGGCGATGGCAACTAATGAAAAACTGTTTTTT	CASKGAMATNEKLFF
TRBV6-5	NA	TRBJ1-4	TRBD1	TGTGCCAGCAGTTCCGGGACAGGGGCTGAAAAACTGTTTTTT	CASSSGTGAEKLFF
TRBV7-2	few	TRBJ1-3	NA	TGTGCCAGCAGCGTTACGGGGGGGCGGAAGAACACCATATATTTT	CASSVTGGRKNTIYF
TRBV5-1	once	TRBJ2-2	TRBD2	TGCGCCAGCAGCTTGAGACTAGCGGGGAATACCGGGGAGCTGTTTTTT	CASSLRLAGNTGELFF
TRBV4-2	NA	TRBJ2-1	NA	TGTGCCAGCAGCGACGACAGCTCCTACAATGAGCAGTTCTTC	CASSDDSSYNEQFF
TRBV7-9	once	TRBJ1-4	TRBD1	TGTGCCAGCAGCTTAGTGAGGGGACAGGGGATTAAGAAACTGTTTTTT	CASSLVRGQGIKKLFF
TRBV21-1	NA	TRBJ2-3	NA	TGTGCCAGCACCCGGGAAGAGGCGCAGTATTTT	CASTREEAQYF
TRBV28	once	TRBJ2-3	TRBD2	TGTGCCAGCAGTTCGGGGGGGGGCACAGATACGCAGTATTTT	CASSSGGGTDTQYF
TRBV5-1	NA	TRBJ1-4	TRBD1	TGCGCCAGCAGCTTGGTACAGGGGGCAGAAAAACTGTTTTTT	CASSLVQGAEKLFF
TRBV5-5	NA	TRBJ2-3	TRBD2	TGTGCCAGCAGCGGACTAGGCGGGGGGGATACGCAGTATTTT	CASSGLGGGDTQYF
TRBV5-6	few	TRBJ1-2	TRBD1	TGTGCCAGCAGCCGGACAGGGGCTAACTATGGCTACACCTTC	CASSRTGANYGYTF
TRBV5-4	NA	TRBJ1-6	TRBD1	TGTGCCAGCAGCTTGGCCCCGGGACAGGAGTCACCCCTCCACTTT	CASSLAPGQESPLHF
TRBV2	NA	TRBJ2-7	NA	TGTGCCAGCAAGGAGACAGGATACGAGCAGTACTTC	CASKETGYEQYF
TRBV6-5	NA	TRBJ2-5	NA	TGTGCCAGCAGACAGGGAGAGACCCAGTACTTC	CASRQGETQYF
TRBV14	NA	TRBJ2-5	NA	TGTGCCAGCAGCCAAGAGGTTATCAGGGTGGGAGAGACCCAGTACTTC	CASSQEVIRVGETQYF
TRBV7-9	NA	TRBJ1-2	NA	TGTGCCAGCAGCTTAAGCGTAGGTCGAATCGACTATGGCTACACCTTC	CASSLSVGRIDYGYTF
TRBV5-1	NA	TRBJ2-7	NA	TGCGCCAGCAGCCCTCGACCGGGTAGCCACGAGCAGTACTTC	CASSPRPGSHEQYF
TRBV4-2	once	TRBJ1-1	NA	TGTGCCAGCAGCCAAGATGCTGGGACAAAAGCTTTCTTT	CASSQDAGTKAFF
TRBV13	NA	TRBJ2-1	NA	TGTGCCAGCAGCCCAGAACTGTGGGGGAGGAGAGATGAGCAGTTCTTC	CASSPELWGRRDEQFF
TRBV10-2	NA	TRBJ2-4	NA	TGCGCCAGCAAGCCTTGGGGGGAGACTCTAGCCAAAAACATTCAGTACTTC	CASKPWGETLAKNIQYF